Sequencing of this T cell receptor beta chain was carried out in a study of blood T cell repertoires in COVID-19. Study information: Samples of COVID-19 (acute and convalescent) were obtained from the United States, Italy and Spain. PBMCs, B-cell-depleted T cells, or T cells provided the cDNA or gDNA that made up the material.

As handled by the study authors: How many nucleated cells were present was estimated from reference gene primer amplification. The assay was immunoSEQ multiplex PCR, and TCRdb's table has in-frame clones only and misses some. The DNA was the basis for D and trimming; V, J and clone size are from that table. The sample lists 150,000 to 200,000 clones, roughly 80% occurring once. The junction had 6 bases not matched to a gene; V was cut back by 4 bases and J by 3 bases. Germline V gives CDR1 SGHDT, CDR2 YYEEEE. The CDR3 consists of 16 residues. This receptor was identified in a man aged 25-40 years with active or convalescent COVID-19. The chain uses TRBV5-6 and TRBJ2-7; 14 positions agree with TRBD2. The sample taken for sequencing was peripheral blood. The CDR3 here is CASSAGLAGGNYEQYF. CDR3 coding DNA: TGTGCCAGCAGCGCCGGACTAGCGGGAGGAAACTACGAGCAGTACTTC.